Following are 11 T cell receptor beta chains from one sample sequenced in a study of OX40 agonist ivuxolimab in advanced cancers. Receptor amplification or capture employed the immunoSEQ multiplex PCR assay. Held by TCRdb, this immuneACCESS table contains in-frame sequences only and omits some clones. Under half of the omission traces to an unresolved V gene where checked; the cause of the rest is unknown. This sample lists tens of thousands of clones; approximately 86% were detected once. The top ten clonotypes cover 10% to 15% of the sample. Sequences were derived from CD4+ or CD8+ T cells sorted from blood, sampled in a trial of the OX40 agonist ivuxolimab. These receptors were taken from an adult with an advanced solid tumor such as melanoma, head and neck, liver or kidney cancer.

The rearrangement links TRBV7-9 to TRBJ2-7, with D perhaps given as TRBD1 or TRBD2 (5 bases each). The length of the CDR3 is 15 residues. CDR1 and CDR2 (germline): SEHNR, FQNEAQ (reference sequence). Trimming took off 6 bases at V and 0 bases at J, with 15 bases between the two ends. The CDR3 DNA reads TGTGCCAGCAGGCCGGGGCTAGGGAGCTCCTACGAGCAGTACTTC. As protein: CASRPGLGSSYEQYF.

CDR3 nucleotides: TGTGCCAGCAGCCGGACCGTCGAAGGGGACGAGCAGTACTTC. This encodes CASSRTVEGDEQYF. The rearrangement joins TRBV6-5 to TRBJ2-7, with D possibly being TRBD1 (5 bases). CDR1 and CDR2 from the germline V gene are MNHEY and SVGAGI. There are 14 residues in the CDR3. V lost 6 bases and J lost 5, with 17 bases in between.

The chain is built from TRBV4-1 and TRBJ2-1; D gene unclear. Germline assignment: CDR1 MGHRA and CDR2 YSYEKL. Between the trimmed V and J ends, which lost 3 bases and 0 bases, there was a span of 9 bases. This CDR3 contains 15 residues. The DNA for the CDR3 is TGCGCCAGCAGCCATTACGGCGGCTCCTACAATGAGCAGTTCTTC. It encodes CASSHYGGSYNEQFF.

The chain is built from TRBV28 and TRBJ2-7; 10 nucleotides match TRBD2. Germline V gene sequence: CDR1 MDHEN, CDR2 SYDVKM. V lost 7 bases to trimming and J lost 7 bases; unmatched junction nucleotides: 16. This CDR3 is built from 16 residues. The CDR3 sequence: CASTLLGGTSEGEQYF. CDR3 nucleotides: TGTGCCAGCACCCTCCTCGGCGGGACTAGCGAAGGAGAGCAGTACTTC.

The chain has TRBV14 and TRBJ2-7; maybe TRBD1 (5 bases). The CDR3 is 13 residues long. V lost 4 bases to trimming and J lost 3 bases, with 10 bases between them. Germline V gives CDR1 SGHDN, CDR2 FVKESK. CDR3 loop: CASSPSDSYEQYF. In DNA form, the CDR3 reads TGTGCCAGCAGCCCTTCAGACAGCTACGAGCAGTACTTC.

The gene calls are TRBV29-1 and TRBJ1-1; weak D call: TRBD1 (5 bases). The germline CDR1 and CDR2 sequences are SQVTM and ANQGSEA. Trimming cost V 0 bases and J 6 bases, with 11 bases left between them. This CDR3 region has 13 residues. The CDR3 region is CSVEEGRGPEAFF. The CDR3 nucleotides are TGCAGCGTTGAAGAAGGGAGGGGCCCTGAAGCTTTCTTT.

The chain's CDR3 is CATGGGPEAFF. The DNA for the CDR3 is TGTGCCACCGGGGGGGGACCTGAAGCTTTCTTT. This chain links TRBV2 with TRBJ1-1; tentative D call: TRBD1 (5 bases). V lost 10 bases and J 6 bases, leaving 12 bases between the germline ends. CDR1 and CDR2 from the germline V gene are SNHLY and FYNNEI. The CDR3 is 11 residues long.

The chain carries TRBV5-4 and TRBJ1-1; D unclear. V gave up 3 bases and J gave up 7 bases, with 10 bases separating them. This CDR3 comprises 12 residues. Germline CDR1 SGHNT, CDR2 YYREEE (reference sequence). CDR3 loop: CASSSLTYEAFF. CDR3 DNA: TGTGCCAGCAGCTCCCTTACTTATGAAGCTTTCTTT.

This chain joins TRBV6-1 and TRBJ2-1; the D call may be TRBD1 or TRBD2 (5 bases each). This CDR3 has 15 residues. Between the trimmed V and J ends, which lost 1 base and 0 bases, there was a span of 7 bases. CDR1 is MNHNS, CDR2 SASEGT, per germline. This CDR3 is CASSEGGYSYNEQFF. The CDR3 DNA is TGTGCCAGCAGTGAAGGGGGGTACTCCTACAATGAGCAGTTCTTC.

The chain employs TRBV15 and TRBJ2-5, with TRBD1 matching 7 bases. The end of the DNA aligns better with TRBJ2-7, so the J call may be wrong. Germline CDR1 LNHNV, CDR2 YYDKDF (reference sequence). This CDR3 is built from 14 residues. The CDR3 here is CATSRRDRDYEQYF. The CDR3 bases are TGTGCCACCAGCAGGAGAGACAGGGACTACGAGCAGTACTTC.

This rearrangement joins TRBV7-9 to TRBJ2-3, with D possibly matching TRBD2 (6 bases). Trimming cost V 3 bases and J 1 base, with 11 bases left between them. Germline CDR1 and CDR2: SEHNR and FQNEAQ (reference sequence). The CDR3 runs to 15 residues. This CDR3 is CASSLIWGGTDTQYF. DNA of the CDR3: TGTGCCAGCAGCTTGATCTGGGGGGGCACAGATACGCAGTATTTT. Full variable domain (outside the CDR3, taken from reference TRBV7-9 and TRBJ2-3): DTGVSQNPRHKITKRGQNVTFRCDPISEHNRLYWYRQTLGQGPEFLTYFQNEAQLEKSRLLSDRFSAERPKGSFSTLEIQRTEQGDSAMYLCASSLIWGGTDTQYFGPGTRLTVL.